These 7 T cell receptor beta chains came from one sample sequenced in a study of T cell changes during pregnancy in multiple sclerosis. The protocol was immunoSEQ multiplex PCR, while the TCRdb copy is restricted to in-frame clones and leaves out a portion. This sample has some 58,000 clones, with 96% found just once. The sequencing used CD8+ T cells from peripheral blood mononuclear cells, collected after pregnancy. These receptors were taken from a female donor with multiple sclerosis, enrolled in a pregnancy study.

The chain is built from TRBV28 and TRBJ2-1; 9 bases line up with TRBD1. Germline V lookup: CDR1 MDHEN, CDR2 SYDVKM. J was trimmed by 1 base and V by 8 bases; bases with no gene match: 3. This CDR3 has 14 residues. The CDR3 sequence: CASEGQGSYNEQFF. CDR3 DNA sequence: TGTGCCAGCGAAGGACAGGGGTCCTACAATGAGCAGTTCTTC. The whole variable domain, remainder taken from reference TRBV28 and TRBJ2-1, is DVKVTQSSRYLVKRTGEKVFLECVQDMDHENMFWYRQDPGLGLRLIYFSYDVKMKEKGDIPEGYSVSREKKERFSLILESASTNQTSMYLCASEGQGSYNEQFFGPGTRLTVL.

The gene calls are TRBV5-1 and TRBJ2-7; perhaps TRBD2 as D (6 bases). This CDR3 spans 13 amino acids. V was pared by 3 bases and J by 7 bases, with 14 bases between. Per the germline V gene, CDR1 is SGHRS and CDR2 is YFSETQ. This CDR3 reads CASSWSGVEEQYF. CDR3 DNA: TGCGCCAGCAGCTGGTCGGGGGTCGAGGAGCAGTACTTC.

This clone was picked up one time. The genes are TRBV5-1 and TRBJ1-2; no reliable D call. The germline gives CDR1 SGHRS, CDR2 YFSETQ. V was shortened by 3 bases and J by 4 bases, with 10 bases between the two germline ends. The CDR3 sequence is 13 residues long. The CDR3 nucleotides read TGCGCCAGCAGCTGGGAGCCAACCTATGGCTACACCTTC. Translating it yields CASSWEPTYGYTF.

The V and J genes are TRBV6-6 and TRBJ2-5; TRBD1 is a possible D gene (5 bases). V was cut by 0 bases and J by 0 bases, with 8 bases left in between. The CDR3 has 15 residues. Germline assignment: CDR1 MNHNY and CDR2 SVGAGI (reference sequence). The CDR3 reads CASSYSSRDQETQYF. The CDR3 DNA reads TGTGCCAGCAGTTACTCATCCAGGGACCAAGAGACCCAGTACTTC.

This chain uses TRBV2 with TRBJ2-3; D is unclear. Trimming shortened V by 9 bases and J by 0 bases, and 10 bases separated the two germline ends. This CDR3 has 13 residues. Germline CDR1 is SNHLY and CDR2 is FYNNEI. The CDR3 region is CARIGVSTDTQYF. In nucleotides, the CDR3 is TGTGCCAGGATCGGTGTGAGCACAGATACGCAGTATTTT.

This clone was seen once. CDR3 nucleotides: TGTGCCAGCAGTCCGGGACAGGGACTGAATGAGCAGTTCTTC. Translated, it gives CASSPGQGLNEQFF. This chain links TRBV27 with TRBJ2-1, with 9 positions matching TRBD1. Germline-derived CDR1 and CDR2 are MNHEY and SMNVEV (reference sequence). The length of the CDR3 is 14 residues. Losses at the gene ends were 5 bases for V and 7 bases for J; bases not matched to a gene: 6.

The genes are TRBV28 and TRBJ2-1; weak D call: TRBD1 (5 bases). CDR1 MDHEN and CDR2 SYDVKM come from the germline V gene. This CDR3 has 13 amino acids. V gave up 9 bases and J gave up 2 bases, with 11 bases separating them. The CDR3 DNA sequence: TGTGCCAGTAGGGGTAGGGCCTACAATGAGCAGTTCTTC. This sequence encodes CASRGRAYNEQFF.